This is a list of T cell receptor beta chains from one sample in a study of blood T cell repertoires in COVID-19. TCRdb's table, derived via immunoSEQ multiplex PCR, lists solely in-frame clones and lacks some. The sample carries 150,000 to 200,000 clones, 90% recorded once. Sequenced: peripheral blood. These receptors were collected from a man aged 60 to 75 with active or convalescent COVID-19. Each CDR3 is given with its conserved first and last residue. D genes are given only for firm matches. Part of the rows lack a size; the others show once, few, many or a class for expanded clones.

>TRBV5-8|TRBJ2-3|-|TRBD2
TGTGCCAGCACCTCTGGACTAGCGGCTAACACAGATACGCAGTATTTT
CASTSGLAANTDTQYF
>TRBV5-6|TRBJ2-7|once|-
TGTGCCAGCAGCCGGACAGACTACGAGCAGTACTTC
CASSRTDYEQYF
>TRBV5-1|TRBJ1-4|once|TRBD1
TGCGCCAGCAGCCCTTATAAAAGCCCCGGACAGGGCGCCACTAATGAAAAACTGTTTTTT
CASSPYKSPGQGATNEKLFF
>TRBV10-3|TRBJ1-1|-|-
TGTGCCATCAGTGTTTCAGGGGATGACACTGAAGCTTTCTTT
CAISVSGDDTEAFF
>TRBV18|TRBJ1-2|-|-
TGTGCCAGCTCACCAGGGCAACAGGTTCGGGTCTATGGCTACACCTTC
CASSPGQQVRVYGYTF
>TRBV12-2|TRBJ1-2|-|-
-
CASRLWEGQGLWLHLRFCGYTF
>TRBV27|TRBJ2-1|-|TRBD1
TGTGCCAGCGTCCCGACAGGGGACTCCTACAATGAGCAGTTCTTC
CASVPTGDSYNEQFF
>TRBV19|TRBJ2-3|-|TRBD2
TGTGCCAGTAAACGGCTAGCGGGACCAGATACGCAGTATTTT
CASKRLAGPDTQYF
>TRBV19|TRBJ1-2|once|TRBD1
TGTGCCAGTAGTATGGACAGGGAGAGCTCTAACTATGGCTACACCTTC
CASSMDRESSNYGYTF
>TRBV5-4|TRBJ2-3|-|TRBD2
TGTGCCAGCAGCTTGGGTGGGACTAAGGGCGATACGCAGTATTTT
CASSLGGTKGDTQYF
>TRBV10-3|TRBJ2-5|-|-
TGTGCCATCAGTGTGCGTGCCCTGAGCGAGACCCAGTACTTC
CAISVRALSETQYF
>TRBV5-1|TRBJ2-3|-|TRBD1
TGCGCCAGCAGCTTGGGGCTGACAGGGGACACAGATACGCAGTATTTT
CASSLGLTGDTDTQYF
>TRBV28|TRBJ1-5|-|TRBD1
TGTGCCACCAGCCCAGGGACAGCCCGCAATCAGCCCCAGCATTTT
CATSPGTARNQPQHF
>TRBV18|TRBJ1-1|-|-
TGTGCCAGCTCACCCGGCAGGGAAGCTTTCTTT
CASSPGREAFF
>TRBV19|TRBJ1-2|-|TRBD1
TGTGCCAGTAGGGGACAGGATGATTGGGGCTACACCTTC
CASRGQDDWGYTF
>TRBV5-4|TRBJ2-1|-|-
TGTGCCAGCAGCTTTACTAGTGGGCGCGGTGAGCAGTTCTTC
CASSFTSGRGEQFF
>TRBV18|TRBJ2-7|-|-
TGTGCCAGCTCACCCCCTGAGGCGTTCGGGTCCTACGAGCAGTACTTC
CASSPPEAFGSYEQYF
>TRBV19|TRBJ1-5|once|-
TGTGCCAGTAGTAGAGGACAAAAAAATCAGCCCCAGCATTTT
CASSRGQKNQPQHF
>TRBV2|TRBJ1-2|-|TRBD1
TGTGCCAGCTATGGGACAGGGGGTGGGGGTAACTATGGCTACACCTTC
CASYGTGGGGNYGYTF
>TRBV18|TRBJ1-2|-|-
TGTGCCAGCTCACGGGGCTCGACCAGGGCCGTATTTGGCTACACCTTC
CASSRGSTRAVFGYTF
>TRBV10-2|TRBJ1-5|-|-
TGCGCCAGCAGTGAGTCGTGGAGGGGAGAGAATCAGCCCCAGCATTTT
CASSESWRGENQPQHF
>TRBV6-5|TRBJ1-5|-|TRBD1
TGTGCCAGCAGTCAGGGGGACAATCAGCCCCAGCATTTT
CASSQGDNQPQHF
>TRBV19|TRBJ1-1|-|-
TGTGCCAGTAGTGCACTAGACACTGAAGCTTTCTTT
CASSALDTEAFF
>TRBV10-2|TRBJ1-4|-|TRBD1
TGCGCCAGCAGCGACAGGGGGGCGAGAGGTGAAAAACTGTTTTTT
CASSDRGARGEKLFF
>TRBV18|TRBJ2-3|-|TRBD1
TGTGCCAGCTCACGGACAGGGGAGGGCACAGATACGCAGTATTTT
CASSRTGEGTDTQYF
>TRBV6-1|TRBJ2-3|-|TRBD2
TGTGCCAGCAGTCTTAGCGGGAGGGCAGATACGCAGTATTTT
CASSLSGRADTQYF
>TRBV3-1/TRBV3-2|TRBJ2-3|-|TRBD2
TGTGCCAGCAGCCAAGATCGACTAGCGGGAATAGATACGCAGTATTTT
CASSQDRLAGIDTQYF
>TRBV7-7|TRBJ2-1|-|TRBD2
TGTGCCAGCAGCCGAACTTCTGGACTAGCGGGTCCCTACAATGAGCAGTTCTTC
CASSRTSGLAGPYNEQFF
>TRBV19|TRBJ1-5|once|-
TGTGCCAGTAGTACACTCAGCAATCAGCCCCAGCATTTT
CASSTLSNQPQHF
>TRBV14|TRBJ2-3|-|-
TGTGCCAGCAGCCCCTCAGAAACCGTGCCTACGCAGTATTTT
CASSPSETVPTQYF
>TRBV7-8|TRBJ1-5|-|-
TGTGCCAGCAGCTTAGTATGGTCAGGATCTGGCAATCAGCCCCAGCATTTT
CASSLVWSGSGNQPQHF
>TRBV7-6|TRBJ1-1|-|-
TGTGCCAGCAGCCAAGACACGAACACTGAAGCTTTCTTT
CASSQDTNTEAFF
>TRBV24-1|TRBJ2-1|once|TRBD1
TGTGCCACCAGTGATTCTCGGGACAGCAATGAGCAGTTCTTC
CATSDSRDSNEQFF